This T cell receptor (beta chain) was sequenced during a study of cytomegalovirus exposure and HLA in healthy donors. Points from the study as a whole: HLA-A and HLA-B allele assignments for most subjects were reportedly predicted accurately using TCR beta sequences. According to a later analysis, most TCR beta chains associated with CMV appeared HLA-restricted.

60 Vbeta and 13 Jbeta primers were used in PCR. The data were produced by immunoSEQ multiplex PCR, yet TCRdb's version contains in-frame clones alone and is incomplete. The sample has approximately 100,000 clones; 85% are singletons. As regards this clone: Its target is not known.

Healthy donors of bone marrow made up the group. Source material: PBMCs. This clonotype originated in a man younger than 45 in good health and CMV-seronegative.

CDR3 loop: CASSSDRGRSPQHF. CDR3 nucleotides: TGTGCCAGCAGTTCCGACAGGGGGCGTTCGCCCCAGCATTTT. The chain has TRBV27 and TRBJ1-5; TRBD1 aligns across 10 bases. CDR1 and CDR2 from the germline V gene are MNHEY and SMNVEV (reference sequence). V shed 4 bases, J shed 9 bases, and the junction held 6 bases outside the gene matches. The CDR3 covers 14 residues.